This TCR beta chain was found in a study of blood T cells in healthy people across ages. Study-level results: Researchers report that TCR beta diversity correlated strongly with naive T cell percentage.

Remarks on this clonotype: The antigen is undetermined.

The authors ran a second PCR of about 7 to 11 cycles using a sample-barcoded 5' primer and a J-beta primer mix. Template switching added a 12-random-nucleotide identifier to every cDNA molecule. Each CDR3 protein is one row after TCRdb ran MiXCR on the 5' RACE reads. Here the sample spans 1.4 million to 1.5 million distinct CDR3 sequences, 42% being singletons. In germline, CDR1 is SGHAT, CDR2 FQNNGV. The V segment lost 1 base and the J segment 0 bases; nucleotides outside the gene matches: 6. This CDR3 spans 17 amino acids. The chain couples TRBV11-2 to TRBJ1-3; 7 bases are shared with TRBD1. The receptor was derived from a woman under 30 in good health. The sequenced sample was blood. The CDR3 is CASSLATTGTSGNTIYF. The CDR3 nucleotides are TGTGCCAGCAGCTTAGCTACGACAGGGACCTCTGGAAACACCATATATTTT.